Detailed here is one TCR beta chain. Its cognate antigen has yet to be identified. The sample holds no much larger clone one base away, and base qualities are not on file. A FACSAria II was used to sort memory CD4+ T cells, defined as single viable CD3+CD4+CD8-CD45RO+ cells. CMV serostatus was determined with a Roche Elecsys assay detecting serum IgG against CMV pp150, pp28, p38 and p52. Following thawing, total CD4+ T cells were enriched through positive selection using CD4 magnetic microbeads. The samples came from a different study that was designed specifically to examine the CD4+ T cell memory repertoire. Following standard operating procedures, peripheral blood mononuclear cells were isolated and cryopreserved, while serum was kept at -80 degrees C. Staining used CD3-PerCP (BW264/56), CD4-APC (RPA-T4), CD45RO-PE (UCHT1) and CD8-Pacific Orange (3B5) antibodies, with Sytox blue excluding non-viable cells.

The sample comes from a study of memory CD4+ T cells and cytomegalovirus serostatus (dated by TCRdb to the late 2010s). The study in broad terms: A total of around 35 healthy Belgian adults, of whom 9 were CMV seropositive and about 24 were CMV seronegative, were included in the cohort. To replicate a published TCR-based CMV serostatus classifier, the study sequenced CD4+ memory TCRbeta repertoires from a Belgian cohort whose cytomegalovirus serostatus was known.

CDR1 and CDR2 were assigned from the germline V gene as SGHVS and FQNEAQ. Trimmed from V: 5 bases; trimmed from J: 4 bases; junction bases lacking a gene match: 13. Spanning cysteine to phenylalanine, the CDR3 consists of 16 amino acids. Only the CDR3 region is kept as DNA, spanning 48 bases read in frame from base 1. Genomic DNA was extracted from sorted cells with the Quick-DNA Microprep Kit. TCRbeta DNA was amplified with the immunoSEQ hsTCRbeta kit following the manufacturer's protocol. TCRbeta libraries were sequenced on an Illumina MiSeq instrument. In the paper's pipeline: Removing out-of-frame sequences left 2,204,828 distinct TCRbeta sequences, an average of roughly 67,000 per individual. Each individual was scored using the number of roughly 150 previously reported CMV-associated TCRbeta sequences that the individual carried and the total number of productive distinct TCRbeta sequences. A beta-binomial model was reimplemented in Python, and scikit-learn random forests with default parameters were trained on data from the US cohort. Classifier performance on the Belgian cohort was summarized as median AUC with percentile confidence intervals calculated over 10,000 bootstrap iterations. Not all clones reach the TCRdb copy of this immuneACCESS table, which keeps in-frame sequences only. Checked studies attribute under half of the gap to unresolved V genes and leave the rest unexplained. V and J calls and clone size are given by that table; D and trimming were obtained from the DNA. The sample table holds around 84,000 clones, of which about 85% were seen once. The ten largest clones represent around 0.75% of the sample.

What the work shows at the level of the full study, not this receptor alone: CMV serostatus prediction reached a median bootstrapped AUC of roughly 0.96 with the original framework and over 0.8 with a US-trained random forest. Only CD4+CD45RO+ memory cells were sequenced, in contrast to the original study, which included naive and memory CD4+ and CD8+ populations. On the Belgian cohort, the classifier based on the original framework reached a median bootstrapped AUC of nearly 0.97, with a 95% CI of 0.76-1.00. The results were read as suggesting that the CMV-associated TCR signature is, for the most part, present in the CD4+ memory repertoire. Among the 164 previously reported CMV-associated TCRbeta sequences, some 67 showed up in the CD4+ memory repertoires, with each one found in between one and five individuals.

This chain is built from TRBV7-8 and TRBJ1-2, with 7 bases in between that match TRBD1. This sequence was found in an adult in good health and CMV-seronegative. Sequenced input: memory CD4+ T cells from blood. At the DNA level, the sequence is TGTGCCAGCAGCATCACATGGGACAGCCTCTCCTATGGCTACACCTTC. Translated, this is CASSITWDSLSYGYTF.